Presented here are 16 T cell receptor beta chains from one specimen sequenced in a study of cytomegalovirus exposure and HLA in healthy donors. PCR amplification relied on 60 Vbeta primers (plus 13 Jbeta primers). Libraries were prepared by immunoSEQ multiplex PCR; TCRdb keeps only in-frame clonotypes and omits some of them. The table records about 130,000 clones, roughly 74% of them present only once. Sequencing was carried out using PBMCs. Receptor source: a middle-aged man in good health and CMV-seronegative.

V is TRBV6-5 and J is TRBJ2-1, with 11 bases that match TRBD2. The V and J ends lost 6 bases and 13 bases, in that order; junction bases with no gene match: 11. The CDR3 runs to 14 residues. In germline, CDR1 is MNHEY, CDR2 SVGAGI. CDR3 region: CASSLSGGASPQFF. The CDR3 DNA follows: TGTGCCAGCAGCCTTAGCGGGGGGGCTTCCCCCCAGTTCTTC.

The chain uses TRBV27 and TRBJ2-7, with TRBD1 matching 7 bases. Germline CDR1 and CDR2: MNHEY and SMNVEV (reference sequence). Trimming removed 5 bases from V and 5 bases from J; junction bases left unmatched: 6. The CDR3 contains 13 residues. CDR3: CASSRKQGNEQYF. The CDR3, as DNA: TGTGCCAGCAGTAGGAAACAGGGGAACGAGCAGTACTTC.

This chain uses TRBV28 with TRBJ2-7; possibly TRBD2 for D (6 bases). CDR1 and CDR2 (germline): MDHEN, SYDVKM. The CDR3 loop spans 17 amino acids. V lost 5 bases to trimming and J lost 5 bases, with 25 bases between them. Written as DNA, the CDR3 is TGTGCCAGCAGTACCGTTTGGAGGGGAAAGGCCGTCAACGAGCAGTACTTC. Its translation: CASSTVWRGKAVNEQYF.

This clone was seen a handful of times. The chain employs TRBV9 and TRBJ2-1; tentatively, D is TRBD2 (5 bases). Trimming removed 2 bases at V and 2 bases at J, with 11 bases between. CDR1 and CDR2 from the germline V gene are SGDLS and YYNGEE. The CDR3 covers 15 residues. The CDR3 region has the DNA TGTGCCAGCAGCGTTGAGGGAAGACCCTACAATGAGCAGTTCTTC. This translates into CASSVEGRPYNEQFF.

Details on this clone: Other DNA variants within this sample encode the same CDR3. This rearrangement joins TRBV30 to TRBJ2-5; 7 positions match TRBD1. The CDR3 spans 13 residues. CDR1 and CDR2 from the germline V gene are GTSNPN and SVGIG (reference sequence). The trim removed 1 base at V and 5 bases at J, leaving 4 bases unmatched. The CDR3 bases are TGTGCCTGGAGTGGAGGGGGCCGGGAGACCCAGTACTTC. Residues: CAWSGGGRETQYF.

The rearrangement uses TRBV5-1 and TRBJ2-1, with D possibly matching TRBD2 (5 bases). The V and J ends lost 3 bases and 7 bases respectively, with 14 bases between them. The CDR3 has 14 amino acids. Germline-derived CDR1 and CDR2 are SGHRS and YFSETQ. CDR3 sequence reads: CASSSRPAGNEQFF. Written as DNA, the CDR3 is TGCGCCAGCAGCTCGAGACCTGCGGGTAATGAGCAGTTCTTC.

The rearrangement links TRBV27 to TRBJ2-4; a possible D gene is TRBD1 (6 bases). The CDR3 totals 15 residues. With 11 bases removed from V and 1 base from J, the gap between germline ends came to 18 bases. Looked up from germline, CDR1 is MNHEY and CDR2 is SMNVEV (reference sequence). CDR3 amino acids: CAAGQPGVAKNIQYF. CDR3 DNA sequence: TGTGCCGCCGGACAACCAGGGGTGGCCAAAAACATTCAGTACTTC.

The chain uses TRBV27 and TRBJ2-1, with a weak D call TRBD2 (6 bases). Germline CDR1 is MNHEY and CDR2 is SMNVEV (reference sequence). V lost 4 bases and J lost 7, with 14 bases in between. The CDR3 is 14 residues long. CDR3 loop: CASSSLAFRNEQFF. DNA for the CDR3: TGTGCCAGCAGTTCACTAGCCTTCAGAAATGAGCAGTTCTTC.

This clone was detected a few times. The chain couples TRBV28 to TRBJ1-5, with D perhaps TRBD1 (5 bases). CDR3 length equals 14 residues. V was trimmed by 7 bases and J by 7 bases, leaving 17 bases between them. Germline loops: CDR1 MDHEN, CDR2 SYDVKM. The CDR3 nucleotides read TGTGCCAGCATACAGGAGGGGTTAGGGCAGCCCCAGCATTTT. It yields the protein CASIQEGLGQPQHF.

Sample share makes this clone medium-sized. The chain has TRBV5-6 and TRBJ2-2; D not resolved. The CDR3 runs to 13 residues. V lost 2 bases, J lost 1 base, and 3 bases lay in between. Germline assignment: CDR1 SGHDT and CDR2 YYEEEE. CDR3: CASSLLNTGELFF. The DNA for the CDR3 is TGTGCCAGCAGCTTACTGAACACCGGGGAGCTGTTTTTT.

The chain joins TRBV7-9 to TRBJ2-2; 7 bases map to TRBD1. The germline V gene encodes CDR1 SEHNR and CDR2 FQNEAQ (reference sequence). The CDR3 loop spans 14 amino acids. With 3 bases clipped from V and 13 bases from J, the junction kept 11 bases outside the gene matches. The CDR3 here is CASSLNTGTARLFF. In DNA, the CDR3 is TGTGCCAGCAGCTTGAATACTGGGACAGCACGGCTGTTTTTT.

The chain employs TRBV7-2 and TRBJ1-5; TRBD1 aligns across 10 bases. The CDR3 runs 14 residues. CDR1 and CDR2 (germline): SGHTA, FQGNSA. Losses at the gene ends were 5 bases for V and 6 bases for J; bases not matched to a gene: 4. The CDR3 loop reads CASSIGTGVQPQHF. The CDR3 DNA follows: TGTGCCAGCAGCATTGGGACAGGGGTTCAGCCCCAGCATTTT.

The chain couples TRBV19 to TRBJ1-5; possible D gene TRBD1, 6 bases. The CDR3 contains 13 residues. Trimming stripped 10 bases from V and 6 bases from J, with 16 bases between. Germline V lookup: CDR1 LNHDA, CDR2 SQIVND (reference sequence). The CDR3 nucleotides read TGTGCCACCACCGGGACAAGTGTTCAGCCCCAGCATTTT. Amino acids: CATTGTSVQPQHF.

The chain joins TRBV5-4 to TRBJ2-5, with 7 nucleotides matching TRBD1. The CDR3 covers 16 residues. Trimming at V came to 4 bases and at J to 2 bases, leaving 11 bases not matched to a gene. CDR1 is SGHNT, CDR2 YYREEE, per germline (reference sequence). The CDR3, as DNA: TGTGCCAGCAGCCCAGAGCAGGGCAGGGGGCAAGAGACCCAGTACTTC. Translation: CASSPEQGRGQETQYF.

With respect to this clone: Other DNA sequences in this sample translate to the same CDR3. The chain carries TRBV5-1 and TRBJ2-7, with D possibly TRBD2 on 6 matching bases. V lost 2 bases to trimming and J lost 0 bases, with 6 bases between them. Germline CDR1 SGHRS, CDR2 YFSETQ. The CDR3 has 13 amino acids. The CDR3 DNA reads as TGCGCCAGCAGCTTCGGGAGCTCCTACGAGCAGTACTTC. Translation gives CASSFGSSYEQYF.

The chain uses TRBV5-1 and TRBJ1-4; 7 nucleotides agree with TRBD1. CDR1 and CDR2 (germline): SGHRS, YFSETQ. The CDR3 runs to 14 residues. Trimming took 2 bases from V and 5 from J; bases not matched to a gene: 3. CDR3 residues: CASSFRQGNEKLFF. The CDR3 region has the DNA TGCGCCAGCAGCTTCCGACAGGGAAATGAAAAACTGTTTTTT.